A selection of T cell receptor beta chains follows, all from one sample in a study of blood T cell repertoires in COVID-19. The data were produced by immunoSEQ multiplex PCR, yet TCRdb's version contains in-frame clones alone and is incomplete. The sample lists over 200,000 clones; about four fifths were seen once. Sequenced material: peripheral blood. These TCRs come from a man at least 80 years old with acute or convalescent COVID-19. Each CDR3 is given with its conserved first and last residue. The D gene is left open where the match is weak. Some rows have no size entry. The others give once, few or many, or a class for an expanded clone.

v_call	clone_size	j_call	d_call	cdr3_aa	cdr3_nt
TRBV6-1	-	TRBJ2-3	TRBD2	CASSELSGSVTDTQYF	TGTGCCAGCAGTGAATTGAGCGGGAGTGTCACAGATACGCAGTATTTT
TRBV18	-	TRBJ1-1	-	CASSPQGLEAFF	TGTGCCAGCTCACCACAGGGGCTTGAAGCTTTCTTT
TRBV30	-	TRBJ2-5	TRBD1	CAWGEGALSPQYF	TGTGCCTGGGGAGAGGGGGCGCTTAGTCCCCAGTACTTC
TRBV6-1	-	TRBJ2-6	-	CASSEASAGANVLTF	TGTGCCAGCAGTGAAGCGAGCGCTGGGGCCAACGTCCTGACTTTC
TRBV2	few	TRBJ2-7	TRBD2	CASSLSPSGNYEQYF	TGTGCCAGCAGCCTATCCCCTAGCGGGAACTACGAGCAGTACTTC
TRBV3-1/TRBV3-2	-	TRBJ2-1	-	CASSPTGTSYNEQFF	TGTGCCAGCAGTCCCACCGGGACTTCCTACAATGAGCAGTTCTTC
TRBV28	-	TRBJ2-2	-	CASSLRSTVPTGELFF	TGTGCCAGCAGTTTACGTTCGACAGTCCCCACCGGGGAGCTGTTTTTT
TRBV19	-	TRBJ1-5	-	CASSMAGRLDQPQHF	TGTGCCAGTAGTATGGCGGGGAGGCTTGATCAGCCCCAGCATTTT
TRBV9	-	TRBJ1-3	-	CASSVGRGGALSGNTIYF	TGTGCCAGCAGCGTAGGTAGAGGGGGTGCACTCTCTGGAAACACCATATATTTT
TRBV4-1	-	TRBJ2-2	-	CASRQGERRTGELFF	TGCGCCAGCAGGCAGGGTGAAAGACGCACCGGGGAGCTGTTTTTT
TRBV21-1	-	TRBJ1-3	-	CASSKAKRTPCSGNTIYF	TGTGCCAGCAGCAAAGCAAAGCGGACTCCCTGCTCTGGAAACACCATATATTTT
TRBV28	many	TRBJ2-1	-	CASSLSERISYNEQFF	TGTGCCAGCAGTTTATCGGAGCGAATCTCCTACAATGAGCAGTTCTTC
TRBV10-3	-	TRBJ2-7	TRBD1	CAIGTDPSYEQYF	TGTGCCATTGGGACAGACCCTTCCTACGAGCAGTACTTC
TRBV6-5	-	TRBJ2-2	TRBD2	CASPGGGKNTGELFF	TGTGCCAGCCCTGGGGGGGGGAAGAACACCGGGGAGCTGTTTTTT
TRBV29-1	-	TRBJ2-4	TRBD1	CSAGEPGQGTIQYF	TGCAGCGCTGGGGAACCGGGACAGGGCACCATTCAGTACTTC
TRBV6-1	-	TRBJ2-7	-	CASSEAHRNYEQYF	TGTGCCAGCAGTGAAGCGCACAGGAACTACGAGCAGTACTTC
TRBV6-6	-	TRBJ1-6	-	CASYRTPDNSPLHF	TGTGCCAGCTATAGGACACCGGATAATTCACCCCTCCACTTT
TRBV28	few	TRBJ2-1	TRBD2	CASIRTSAYNEQFF	TGTGCCAGCATCCGGACTAGCGCCTACAATGAGCAGTTCTTC
TRBV29-1	-	TRBJ1-3	-	CSVEGTGSGNTIYF	TGCAGCGTTGAAGGAACCGGCTCTGGAAACACCATATATTTT
TRBV5-3	few	TRBJ2-7	-	CARSLAESGEQYF	TGTGCCAGAAGCTTGGCCGAGTCGGGCGAGCAGTACTTC
TRBV4-1	-	TRBJ2-7	TRBD2	CASSHASGERGGYEQYF	TGCGCCAGCAGCCACGCCTCGGGGGAGCGGGGCGGCTACGAGCAGTACTTC
TRBV20-1	-	TRBJ2-3	-	CSASIRGTSTDTQYF	TGCAGTGCTAGTATCCGGGGGACCTCCACAGATACGCAGTATTTT
TRBV9	few	TRBJ1-3	TRBD1	CASTQGTAAGNTIYF	TGTGCCAGCACTCAGGGGACAGCAGCTGGAAACACCATATATTTT
TRBV4-2	-	TRBJ2-5	TRBD1	CASSQGETGGETQYF	TGTGCCAGCAGCCAAGGAGAGACAGGGGGAGAGACCCAGTACTTC
TRBV6-5	-	TRBJ1-2	-	CASRVAGLYGYTF	TGTGCCAGCAGAGTGGCAGGGCTCTATGGCTACACCTTC
TRBV7-8	few	TRBJ2-7	TRBD1	CASRLGQGAYEQYF	TGTGCCAGCAGACTCGGACAGGGGGCGTACGAGCAGTACTTC
TRBV27	-	TRBJ2-5	TRBD2	CASSSAGGFGETQYF	TGTGCCAGCAGTTCAGCGGGGGGCTTTGGGGAGACCCAGTACTTC
TRBV21-1	-	TRBJ2-3	-	CASSKGTGYGTDTQYF	TGTGCCAGCAGCAAAGGTACAGGGTATGGGACAGATACGCAGTATTTT
TRBV5-6	-	TRBJ2-1	-	CASNRQGPYNEQFF	TGTGCCAGCAACCGGCAGGGGCCTTACAATGAGCAGTTCTTC
TRBV30	-	TRBJ1-6	-	CAWKYGVANSPLHF	TGTGCCTGGAAATACGGGGTTGCTAATTCACCCCTCCACTTT
TRBV20-1	few	TRBJ2-2	TRBD2	CSASELAGIANTGELFF	TGCAGTGCTAGTGAGCTAGCGGGGATCGCGAACACCGGGGAGCTGTTTTTT
TRBV29-1	once	TRBJ2-7	-	CSVDEVGEQYF	TGCAGCGTTGATGAAGTCGGCGAGCAGTACTTC
TRBV9	-	TRBJ2-3	-	CASSVAESQGTQYF	TGTGCCAGCAGCGTAGCGGAATCACAGGGTACGCAGTATTTT
TRBV28	few	TRBJ2-7	-	CASRFRGPSYEQYF	TGTGCCAGCAGATTCAGGGGCCCCTCCTACGAGCAGTACTTC
TRBV2	-	TRBJ2-1	TRBD1	CAAALGAGGVNEQFF	TGTGCCGCAGCGCTTGGGGCAGGGGGCGTCAATGAGCAGTTCTTC
TRBV18	-	TRBJ1-5	TRBD1	CASSPRTQGTSNQPQHF	TGTGCCAGCTCACCACGGACACAGGGGACGAGCAATCAGCCCCAGCATTTT
TRBV5-1	-	TRBJ2-1	TRBD2	CASTADGLVGREQFF	TGCGCCAGCACCGCCGATGGACTAGTAGGGCGGGAGCAGTTCTTC
TRBV10-3	-	TRBJ2-5	TRBD2	CATTAVAGGQETQYF	TGTGCCACCACAGCGGTAGCGGGGGGCCAAGAGACCCAGTACTTC
TRBV28	-	TRBJ1-1	TRBD1	CASSNTGDNTEAFF	TGTGCCAGCAGTAACACAGGGGACAACACTGAAGCTTTCTTT
TRBV5-1	-	TRBJ2-1	TRBD1	CASSLDRGLPYNEQFF	TGCGCCAGCAGCTTGGACAGGGGGCTGCCTTACAATGAGCAGTTCTTC
TRBV7-9	-	TRBJ1-4	-	CASSKGQSNEKLFF	TGTGCCAGCAGCAAAGGACAGTCAAATGAAAAACTGTTTTTT
TRBV28	-	TRBJ2-1	TRBD1	CASITGGSETLAYNEQFF	TGTGCCAGCATTACAGGGGGGTCGGAAACTCTTGCCTACAATGAGCAGTTCTTC
TRBV5-1	-	TRBJ2-3	TRBD2	CASSVRLAGVSDTQYF	TGCGCCAGCAGCGTAAGACTAGCGGGAGTCTCAGATACGCAGTATTTT
TRBV18	-	TRBJ1-1	TRBD1	CASSPLRGETEAFF	TGTGCCAGCTCACCACTCAGGGGGGAGACTGAAGCTTTCTTT
TRBV7-9	-	TRBJ2-5	TRBD2	CASSSGLAGEETQYF	TGTGCCAGCAGCTCAGGACTAGCGGGTGAAGAGACCCAGTACTTC
TRBV7-9	-	TRBJ2-3	TRBD2	CASSRELAGGADTQYF	TGTGCCAGCAGCCGGGAACTAGCGGGAGGAGCAGATACGCAGTATTTT
TRBV28	-	TRBJ1-2	-	CASSSPPTGGGYTF	TGTGCCAGCAGTTCCCCGCCGACAGGAGGAGGCTACACCTTC
TRBV5-1	once	TRBJ2-3	TRBD2	CASSSTSGRPDTQYF	TGCGCCAGCAGCTCGACTAGCGGGAGGCCAGATACGCAGTATTTT
TRBV5-1	-	TRBJ1-1	-	CASSLSRGIGYAFF	TGCGCCAGCAGCTTGAGTCGGGGAATCGGGTACGCTTTCTTT
TRBV14	-	TRBJ1-2	-	CASSQDLRGSGYTF	TGTGCCAGCAGCCAAGATCTCAGGGGCAGTGGCTACACCTTC